The entry that follows covers one T cell receptor beta chain sequence. The data derive from a study of blood T cell repertoires in COVID-19. Study context: Samples representing acute and convalescent COVID-19 were sourced from the United States, Italy and Spain.

In the authors' methods: Researchers report that nucleated cell counts were estimated from reference gene primer amplification. Sequenced by immunoSEQ multiplex PCR; TCRdb stores in-frame clones only, minus some. The V and J calls and clone size were taken over from that table, and D and trimming were inferred from the DNA. Of 300,000 or so clones in the sample, 89% are singletons; the top ten hold 5% to 7%. V dropped 2 bases and J dropped 3 bases, with 8 bases sitting between them. The germline V gene has CDR1 GTSNPN and CDR2 SVGIG (reference sequence). The CDR3 runs to 12 residues. The genes are TRBV30 and TRBJ2-7; a weak D match, TRBD2 (6 bases). The clonotype comes from a man aged 18 to 30 who had recovered from COVID-19. The sequencing input was peripheral blood. CDR3: CAWSSGGYEQYF. The DNA of the CDR3 is TGTGCCTGGAGTTCCGGGGGCTACGAGCAGTACTTC.